These 4 T cell receptor beta chains share one sample of origin, sequenced in a study of graft-versus-host responses after intestinal transplantation. Antigens for these TCRs are unknown. Assay: immunoSEQ multiplex PCR; the TCRdb copy retains only in-frame clones and omits some. The sample lists about 110,000 clones; 80% to 95% were seen once. This specimen consisted of unstimulated CD8+ T cells sorted from spleen or lymph node cells, obtained before intestinal transplant. These receptors were obtained from a human donor who received an intestinal transplant.

The V and J genes are TRBV28 and TRBJ1-3; D gene ambiguous. Germline V gene sequence: CDR1 MDHEN, CDR2 SYDVKM. Trimming took off 2 bases at V and 0 bases at J, with 8 bases between the two ends. This CDR3 has 15 amino acids. In DNA, the CDR3 is TGTGCCAGCAGTTTACTCCCCGGCTCTGGAAACACCATATATTTT. Amino acid sequence: CASSLLPGSGNTIYF.

The V gene is TRBV9, the J gene TRBJ2-1; the match to TRBD1 covers 9 bases. From germline, CDR1 is SGDLS and CDR2 YYNGEE. This CDR3 region has 15 residues. J was trimmed by 11 bases and V by 0 bases; bases with no gene match: 9. CDR3 region: CASSVEQGAHTQQFF. In DNA form, the CDR3 reads TGTGCCAGCAGCGTAGAACAGGGGGCTCACACACAGCAGTTCTTC.

The chain is built from TRBV13 and TRBJ1-1; 7 bases fit TRBD1. V was clipped by 5 bases and J by 3 bases; unmatched bases: 15. Germline V gives CDR1 PRHDT, CDR2 FYEKMQ (reference sequence). The CDR3 spans 17 residues. In nucleotides, the CDR3 is TGTGCCAGCAGCACCCGACAGGGACGTCTTAAAGACACTGAAGCTTTCTTT. This translates into CASSTRQGRLKDTEAFF.

The gene calls are TRBV7-8 and TRBJ2-7; 8 bases fit TRBD1. V dropped 3 bases and J dropped 5; count of bases not matched to a gene: 6. Germline values: CDR1 SGHVS, CDR2 FQNEAQ. The CDR3 contains 14 residues. The CDR3 sequence is CASSLTRGPNEQYF. In DNA form, the CDR3 reads TGTGCCAGCAGCTTGACCAGGGGGCCCAACGAGCAGTACTTC.